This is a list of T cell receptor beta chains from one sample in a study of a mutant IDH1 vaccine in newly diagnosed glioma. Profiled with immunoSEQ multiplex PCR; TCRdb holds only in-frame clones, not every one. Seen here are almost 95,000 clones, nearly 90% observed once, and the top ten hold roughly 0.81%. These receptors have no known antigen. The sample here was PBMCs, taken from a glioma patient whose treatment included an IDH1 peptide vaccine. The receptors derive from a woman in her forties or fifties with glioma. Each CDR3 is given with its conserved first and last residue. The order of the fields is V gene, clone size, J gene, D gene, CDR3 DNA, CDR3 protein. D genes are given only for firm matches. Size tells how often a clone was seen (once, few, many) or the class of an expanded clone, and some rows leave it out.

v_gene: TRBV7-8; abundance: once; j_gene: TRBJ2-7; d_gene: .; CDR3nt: TGTGCCTTAGGGGCCGAGCAGTACTTC; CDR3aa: CALGAEQYF
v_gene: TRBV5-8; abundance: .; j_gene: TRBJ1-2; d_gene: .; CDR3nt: TGTGCCAGCAGCGTGGTTGACTATGGCTACACCTTC; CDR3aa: CASSVVDYGYTF
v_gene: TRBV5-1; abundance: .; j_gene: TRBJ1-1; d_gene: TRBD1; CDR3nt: TGCGCCAGCAGCTTCGGACAGGGTTTGGATGAAGCTTTCTTT; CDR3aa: CASSFGQGLDEAFF
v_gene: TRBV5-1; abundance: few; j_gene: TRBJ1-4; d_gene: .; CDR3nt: TGCGCCAGCAGCTTGGTCGGGGCCGGGGAAAAACTGTTTTTT; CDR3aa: CASSLVGAGEKLFF
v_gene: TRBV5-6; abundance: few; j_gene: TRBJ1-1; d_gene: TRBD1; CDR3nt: TGTGCCAGCAGCACACTCCAGGGGGCCGGATATAACACTGAAGCTTTCTTT; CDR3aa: CASSTLQGAGYNTEAFF
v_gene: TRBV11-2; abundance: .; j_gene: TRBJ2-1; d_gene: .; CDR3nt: TGTGCCAGCAGCTTACAGGGGATGTACAATGAGCAGTTCTTC; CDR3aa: CASSLQGMYNEQFF
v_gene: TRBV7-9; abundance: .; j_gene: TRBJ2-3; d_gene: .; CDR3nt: TGTGCCAGCAGCCCTGGTTGGGAAAGCACAGATACGCAGTATTTT; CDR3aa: CASSPGWESTDTQYF
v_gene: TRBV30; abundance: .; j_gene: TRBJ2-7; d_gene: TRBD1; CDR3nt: TGTGCCTGGACTAACCTGGTGGGGACAGGGGACTACGAGCAGTACTTC; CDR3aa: CAWTNLVGTGDYEQYF
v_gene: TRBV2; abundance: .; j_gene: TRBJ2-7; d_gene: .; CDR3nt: TGTGCCAGCAGTCCTTTATACGAGCAGTACTTC; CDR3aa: CASSPLYEQYF
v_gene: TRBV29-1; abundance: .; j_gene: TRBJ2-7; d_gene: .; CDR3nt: TGCAGCGTTGAGGACCGATCCTACGAGCAGTACTTC; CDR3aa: CSVEDRSYEQYF
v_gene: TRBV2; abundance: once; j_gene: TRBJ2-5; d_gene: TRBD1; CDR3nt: TGTGCCAGCAGTGGGCAGGGGGTGGGGGAGCAGTACTTC; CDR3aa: CASSGQGVGEQYF
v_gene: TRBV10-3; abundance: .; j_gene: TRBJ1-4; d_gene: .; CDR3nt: TGTGCCACCAGACAGGACGGTGGAAATGAAAAACTGTTTTTT; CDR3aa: CATRQDGGNEKLFF
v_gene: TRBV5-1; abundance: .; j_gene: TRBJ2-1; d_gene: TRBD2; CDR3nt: TGCGCCAGCAGCGCTTTAAGCGGGATGGGCTACAATGAGCAGTTCTTC; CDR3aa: CASSALSGMGYNEQFF
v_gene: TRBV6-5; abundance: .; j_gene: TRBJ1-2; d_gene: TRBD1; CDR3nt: TGTGCCAGCAGTTTGACAGGGGGCGCGAACTATGGCTACACCTTC; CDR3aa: CASSLTGGANYGYTF
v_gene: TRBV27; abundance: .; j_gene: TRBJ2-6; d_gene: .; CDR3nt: TGTGCCAGCAGTCCCTCAGGGTGGGTTTCTCGTTCCCCACCGAGCTCTGGGGCCAACGTCCTGACTTTC; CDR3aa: CASSPSGWVSRSPPSSGANVLTF
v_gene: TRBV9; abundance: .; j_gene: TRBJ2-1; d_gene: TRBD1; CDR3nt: TGTGCCAGCAGCGGACAGGGGAAGCCCTACAATGAGCAGTTCTTC; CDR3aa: CASSGQGKPYNEQFF
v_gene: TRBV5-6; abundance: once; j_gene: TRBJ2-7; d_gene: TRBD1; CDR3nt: TGTGCCAGCAGACCCGACAGGGGGCGGGACGAGCAGTACTTC; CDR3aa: CASRPDRGRDEQYF
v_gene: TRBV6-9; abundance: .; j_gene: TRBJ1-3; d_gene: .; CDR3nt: TGTGCCAGCATCAGTGGAGGGGGAGGCTCTGGAAACACCATATATTTT; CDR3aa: CASISGGGGSGNTIYF
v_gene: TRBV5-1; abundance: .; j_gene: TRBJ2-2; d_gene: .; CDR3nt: TGCGCCAGCAGCTTGTTCGGCCAGGCGAACACCGGGGAGCTGTTTTTT; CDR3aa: CASSLFGQANTGELFF
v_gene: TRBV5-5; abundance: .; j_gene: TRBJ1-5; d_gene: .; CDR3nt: TGTGCCAGCAGCTTGGAAGGGATACGGCAGCCCCAGCATTTT; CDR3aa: CASSLEGIRQPQHF